The entry below gives a single TCR beta chain sequence along with its context. Here immunoSEQ multiplex PCR was the method, and the copy in TCRdb shows in-frame clones only, minus some. The table has about 23,000 clones, under 90% seen once; the top ten hold approximately 15%. The data are from a study of OX40 agonist ivuxolimab in advanced cancers. The CDR3 sequence is 17 residues long. V lost 4 bases, J lost 2 bases, and 18 bases lay in between. Germline V CDR1 and CDR2: SNHLY, FYNNEI. This rearrangement joins TRBV2 to TRBJ1-5; no clear D gene. This clonotype was sampled from an adult with an advanced solid tumor such as melanoma, head and neck, liver or kidney cancer. The sample in question was CD4+ or CD8+ T cells sorted from blood, obtained in a trial of the OX40 agonist ivuxolimab. The CDR3 loop reads CASSAVKFDVGNQPQHF. DNA of the CDR3: TGTGCCAGCAGTGCCGTAAAATTCGATGTGGGCAATCAGCCCCAGCATTTT. Drawing the rest from reference TRBV2 and TRBJ1-5, the complete variable domain is EPEVTQTPSHQVTQMGQEVILRCVPISNHLYFYWYRQILGQKVEFLVSFYNNEISEKSEIFDDQFSVERPDGSNFTLKIRSTKLEDSAMYFCASSAVKFDVGNQPQHFGDGTRLSIL.